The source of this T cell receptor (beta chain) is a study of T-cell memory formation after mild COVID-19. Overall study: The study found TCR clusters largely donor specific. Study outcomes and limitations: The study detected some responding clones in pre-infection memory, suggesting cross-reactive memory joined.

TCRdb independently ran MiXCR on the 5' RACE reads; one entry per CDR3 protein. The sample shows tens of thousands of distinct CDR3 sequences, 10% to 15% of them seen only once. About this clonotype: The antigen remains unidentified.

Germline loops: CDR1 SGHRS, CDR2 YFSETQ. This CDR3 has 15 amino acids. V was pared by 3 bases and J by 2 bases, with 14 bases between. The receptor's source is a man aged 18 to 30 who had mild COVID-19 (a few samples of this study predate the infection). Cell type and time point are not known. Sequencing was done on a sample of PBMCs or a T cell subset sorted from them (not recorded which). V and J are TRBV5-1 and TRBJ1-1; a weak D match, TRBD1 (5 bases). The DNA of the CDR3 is TGCGCCAGCAGCTCCCGGCCCCAGGGCAACACTGAAGCTTTCTTT. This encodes CASSSRPQGNTEAFF.